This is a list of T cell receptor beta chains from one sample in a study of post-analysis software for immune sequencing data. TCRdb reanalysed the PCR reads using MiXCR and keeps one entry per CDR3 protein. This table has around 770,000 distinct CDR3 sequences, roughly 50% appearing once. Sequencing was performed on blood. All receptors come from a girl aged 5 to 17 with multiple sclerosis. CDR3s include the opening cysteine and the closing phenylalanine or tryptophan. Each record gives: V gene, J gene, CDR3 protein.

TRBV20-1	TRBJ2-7	CRCGDDSYEQYF
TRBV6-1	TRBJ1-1	CASPEGGGVSTFF
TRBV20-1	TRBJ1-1	CSARDWVNTEAFF
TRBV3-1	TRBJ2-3	CASSQVGLAGSNTQYF
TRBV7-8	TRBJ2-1	CASSPRRADNEQFF
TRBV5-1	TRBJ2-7	CASSLGRDRGYEQYF
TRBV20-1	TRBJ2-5	CSARDEGVARETQYF
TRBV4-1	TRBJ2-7	CASSQGLATSYEQYF
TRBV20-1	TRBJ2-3	CSAHLAGPTDTQYF
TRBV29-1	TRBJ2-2	CSVGWQENTGELFF
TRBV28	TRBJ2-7	CATTSPGTEYEQYF
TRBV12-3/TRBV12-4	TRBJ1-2	CASSLASTSVGSYTF
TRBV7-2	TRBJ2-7	CASSPRTTSSYEQYF
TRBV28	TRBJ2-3	CASSLSPYDGPSTDTQYF
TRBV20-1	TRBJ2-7	CSARQTGPNTDPGSGSSYEQYF
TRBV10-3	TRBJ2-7	CAISVLSGRTEQYF
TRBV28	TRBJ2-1	CASSPILGSYNGQFF
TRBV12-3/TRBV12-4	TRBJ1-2	CASSFAQGSGYTF
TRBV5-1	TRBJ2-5	CASSLGGSGGQETQYF
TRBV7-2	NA	CASSFTGTGGIETQYF
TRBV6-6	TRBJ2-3	CASSNTGGRTDTQYF
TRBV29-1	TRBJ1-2	CSARDRANYGYTF
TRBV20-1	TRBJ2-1	CSAIGGSTYNEQFF
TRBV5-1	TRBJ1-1	CASRMGGRMNTEAFF
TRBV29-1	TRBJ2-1	CSVVEGGRGAFF
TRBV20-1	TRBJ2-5	CSARRGVETQYF
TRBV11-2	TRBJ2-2	CASSLAGGQGTSNTGELFF
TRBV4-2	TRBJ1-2	CASSQEGTGTGGSGGYTF
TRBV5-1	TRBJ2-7	CASSEDPPTYEQYF
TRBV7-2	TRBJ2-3	CASSLEVAGGIRLDTQYF
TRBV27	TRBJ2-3	CASRLAGGIKDTQYF
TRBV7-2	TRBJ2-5	CASSLGGRAQETQYF
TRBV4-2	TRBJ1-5	CASSHLGQDSNQPQHF
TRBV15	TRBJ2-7	CATSRPELAGKRYEQYF
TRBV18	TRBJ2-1	CASSPPKAEQFF
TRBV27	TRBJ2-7	CASRSGQFTEQYF
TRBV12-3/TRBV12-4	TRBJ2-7	CASSPGGQYEQYF
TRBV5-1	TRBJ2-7	CASSLMDGVYEQYF
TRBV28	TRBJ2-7	CASHPAGQGVYEQYF
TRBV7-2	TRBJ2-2	CASSPSRDKNTGELFF
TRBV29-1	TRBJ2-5	CSVAAGTGPGAQYF
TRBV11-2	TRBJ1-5	CASSLDRPRDSNQPQHF
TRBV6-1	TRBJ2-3	CASSETGLPPTDTQYF
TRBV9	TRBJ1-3	CASSVAGVGNTIYF
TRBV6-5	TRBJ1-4	CASSQLGVGKLFF
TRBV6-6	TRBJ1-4	CASSDPTGGMYEKLFF
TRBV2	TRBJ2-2	CASSGRTLRTGELFF
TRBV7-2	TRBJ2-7	CASSLDYSYEQYF
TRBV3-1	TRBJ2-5	CASSLREGGSTPQETQYF
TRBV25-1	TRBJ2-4	CASSDRAKNIQYF
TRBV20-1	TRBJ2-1	CSARDRLAGVNEQFF
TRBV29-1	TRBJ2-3	CSALGTSGLTDTQYF